This paragraph reports one TCR beta chain. Its antigen is still unknown. CD45RO-negative, CCR7-selected cells formed the naive CD8 fraction, which excluded terminally differentiated effector memory CD45RA+ cells. This sample is part of a study of shared clonotypes between healthy human individuals. Study-wide points: Represented genetic and exposure-history diversity was restricted by having few donors. Shared clonotypes: about 5% naive CD4, 3% to 3.5% naive CD8, 2.3% memory CD4, 0.4% memory CD8.

Clones were read by immunoSEQ multiplex PCR, and TCRdb kept only the in-frame ones, dropping some. Among about 870,000 clones, about 91% were seen once, and the ten largest hold approximately 25%. This CDR3 is built from 16 residues. Germline-derived CDR1 and CDR2 are SGDLS and YYNGEE. J was trimmed by 4 bases and V by 4 bases; bases with no gene match: 7. Material: naive CD8+ T cells sorted from blood. J is TRBJ2-2 and V is TRBV9, with TRBD2 matching 10 bases. The sequence came from a man younger than 45 in good health. The CDR3 sequence: CASSPQREGLTGELFF. Written as DNA, the CDR3 is TGTGCCAGCAGCCCCCAGCGGGAGGGCCTCACCGGGGAGCTGTTTTTT. The entire variable domain, with the rest obtained from reference TRBV9 and TRBJ2-2, is as follows: DSGVTQTPKHLITATGQRVTLRCSPRSGDLSVYWYQQSLDQGLQFLIQYYNGEERAKGNILERFSAQQFPDLHSELNLSSLELGDSALYFCASSPQREGLTGELFFGEGSRLTVL.